This is a list of T cell receptor beta chains from one sample in a study of T cells in localized non-small cell lung cancer. Repertoires were generated with immunoSEQ multiplex PCR, while TCRdb's copy carries only in-frame clones and drops some. The sample shows roughly 89,000 clones, roughly 88% of them seen only once. The specimen was PBMCs, collected before any cancer treatment. All receptors come from a woman between 40 and 69 years old with stage II squamous cell lung carcinoma. The CDR3 runs from the conserved cysteine through the conserved F or W. The D gene is left open where the match is weak. Clone size is given for some rows only: seen once, a few or many times, or a class if the clone is expanded.

v_call	d_call	j_call	clone_size	cdr3_nt	cdr3_aa
TRBV9	TRBD1	TRBJ2-1	-	TGTGCCAGCAGCCCCTGGACAGGGTCCAATGAGCAGTTCTTC	CASSPWTGSNEQFF
TRBV6-4	-	TRBJ1-2	-	TGTGCCAGCAGTGTCGGGGGAGGGAGATATGGCTACACCTTC	CASSVGGGRYGYTF
TRBV4-1	-	TRBJ1-5	-	TGCGCCAGCAGCCCCCCTTTGACCAAGCCCCAGCATTTT	CASSPPLTKPQHF
TRBV5-4	-	TRBJ2-5	-	TGTGCCAGCAGCCGCGCCGACCAAGAGACCCAGTACTTC	CASSRADQETQYF
TRBV28	-	TRBJ2-3	-	TGTGCCAGCAGTTCGATCTATCGGGGGCCTAAAGATACGCAGTATTTT	CASSSIYRGPKDTQYF
TRBV14	-	TRBJ1-4	-	TGTGCCAGCAGCCCTTACGGCAGGGGCGCAGCTAATGAAAAACTGTTTTTT	CASSPYGRGAANEKLFF
TRBV5-1	TRBD1	TRBJ2-2	-	TGCGCCAGTTCCGGGACAGTCAACACCGGGGAGCTGTTTTTT	CASSGTVNTGELFF
TRBV19	-	TRBJ1-5	once	TGTGCCAGTAGTGCCATCAATCAGCCCCAGCATTTT	CASSAINQPQHF
TRBV30	-	TRBJ1-5	-	TGTGCCTGGAATCAGGACAGAACCAATCAGCCCCAGCATTTT	CAWNQDRTNQPQHF
TRBV11-2	TRBD1	TRBJ1-2	once	TGTGCCAGCAGCCGTCCCGGGACAGGGACCATCACCTTC	CASSRPGTGTITF
TRBV30	-	TRBJ1-3	-	TGTGCCTGGAGTGTAAAGGGAGCTGGAAACACCATATATTTT	CAWSVKGAGNTIYF
TRBV19	-	TRBJ1-6	-	TGTGCCAGTAGTATCCGTAGTCCCGGGTGGCCCCTCCACTTT	CASSIRSPGWPLHF
TRBV5-1	TRBD2	TRBJ2-7	few	TGCGCCAGCAGCTTCGGTAGCGGGAGTAACGAGCAGTACTTC	CASSFGSGSNEQYF
TRBV7-9	-	TRBJ2-2	-	TGTGCCAGCACCAGAAGTGGGCTGGGCACCGGGGAGCTGTTTTTT	CASTRSGLGTGELFF
TRBV4-1	-	TRBJ1-6	-	TGCGCCAGCAGCCAGGATCCCTTAGACTCACCCCTCCACTTT	CASSQDPLDSPLHF
TRBV2	-	TRBJ2-1	once	TGTGCCAGCAAAGTGACTCATGAGCAGTTCTTC	CASKVTHEQFF
TRBV6-5	-	TRBJ1-2	-	TGTGCCAGCAGTTACTCGGTTGGGTCGTATGGCTACACCTTC	CASSYSVGSYGYTF
TRBV10-1	-	TRBJ1-3	-	TGCGCCAGCGGCGGGACCACTGGAAACACCATATATTTT	CASGGTTGNTIYF
TRBV4-1	-	TRBJ1-6	once	TGCGCCAGCAGCCAAGTCCCCCGGACAGAGAATTCACCCCTCCACTTT	CASSQVPRTENSPLHF
TRBV28	TRBD1	TRBJ2-3	once	TGTGCCAGCAGATGGGACAGGGGTGAGCAGTATTTT	CASRWDRGEQYF
TRBV13	-	TRBJ1-2	-	TGTGCCAGCACGGTTGGGGGGCGAGATGGCTACACCTTC	CASTVGGRDGYTF
TRBV10-2	TRBD1	TRBJ2-7	-	TGCGCCAGCCAGGGACAGGGCGGATCGGGCGAGCAGTACTTC	CASQGQGGSGEQYF
TRBV5-5	-	TRBJ2-1	-	TGTGCCAGCAGCTTGACGGCTTACAATGAGCAGTTCTTC	CASSLTAYNEQFF
TRBV6-6	-	TRBJ2-3	once	TGTGCCAGCAGCACATCGGATACGCAGTATTTT	CASSTSDTQYF
TRBV6-6	-	TRBJ2-7	-	TGTGCCAGCAGTCCGGCGGTTTCCTACGAGCAGTACTTC	CASSPAVSYEQYF
TRBV15	-	TRBJ2-1	-	TGTGCCACCAGCAGAGCGGATTCAATGATAAACAATGAGCAGTTCTTC	CATSRADSMINNEQFF
TRBV6-9	TRBD1	TRBJ1-1	-	TGTGCCAGCAGTTCGGGACAGGGGAGGGACACTGAAGCTTTCTTT	CASSSGQGRDTEAFF
TRBV10-3	TRBD2	TRBJ2-1	once	TGTGCCATCAGTGAGCGGACTAGCGGGAGCCACAATGAGCAGTTCTTC	CAISERTSGSHNEQFF
TRBV5-4	-	TRBJ2-5	once	TGTGCCAGCAGCCTCATAGGGCGGGGAGTCCAAGAGACCCAGTACTTC	CASSLIGRGVQETQYF
TRBV10-3	TRBD1	TRBJ1-4	-	TGTGCCATCCGACAGGGGAATAATGAAAAACTGTTTTTT	CAIRQGNNEKLFF
TRBV28	-	TRBJ2-7	-	TGTGCCAGCAGTCCGTCGACAGCCGCTATGGTTTACGAGCAGTACTTC	CASSPSTAAMVYEQYF
TRBV5-1	TRBD2	TRBJ2-3	-	TGCGCCAGCAGCTGGGAGGGAGATACGCAGTATTTT	CASSWEGDTQYF
TRBV11-2	-	TRBJ2-1	once	TGTGCCAGCAGCGCAGGGGAATTACTGGCTGAGCAGTTCTTC	CASSAGELLAEQFF
TRBV28	TRBD1	TRBJ2-2	-	TGTGCCAGCAGGAGAGACAGGGGGCGATTGACCGGGGAGCTGTTTTTT	CASRRDRGRLTGELFF
TRBV18	TRBD1	TRBJ2-3	-	TGTGCCAGCTCGGTTCAGGGGGCCGGAACAGATACGCAGTATTTT	CASSVQGAGTDTQYF
TRBV6-5	-	TRBJ1-5	once	TGTGCCAGCGGAGGGCAGGCCAATCAGCCCCAGCATTTT	CASGGQANQPQHF
TRBV27	TRBD2	TRBJ2-5	-	TGTGCCAGCAGTTCGGGTGGGCTAGCGGGCCGCCTCGGCGAGACCCAGTACTTC	CASSSGGLAGRLGETQYF
TRBV7-9	-	TRBJ1-1	-	TGTGCCAGCAGCTTAGAGGTTAGGAGCACTGAAGCTTTCTTT	CASSLEVRSTEAFF
TRBV6-6	-	TRBJ1-1	-	TGTGCCAGCAGTTCACTAACTGAAGCTTTCTTT	CASSSLTEAFF
TRBV5-1	-	TRBJ2-5	once	TGCGCCAGCAGCTTGGCGGAGACCCAGTACTTC	CASSLAETQYF
TRBV6-1	-	TRBJ1-4	-	TGTGCCAGCAGTGATATACAGGGTTACGAAAAACTGTTTTTT	CASSDIQGYEKLFF
TRBV5-1	TRBD1	TRBJ1-2	-	TGCGCCAGCAGCTTGGACGTGACAGGGGCGGGTGGCTACACCTTC	CASSLDVTGAGGYTF
TRBV2	-	TRBJ1-2	-	TGTGCCAGCAGTGCGTGGGTTAACTATGGCTACACCTTC	CASSAWVNYGYTF
TRBV28	-	TRBJ1-5	-	TGTGCCAGCATACCCGCGTCAAAAGGGAACAATCAGCCCCAGCATTTT	CASIPASKGNNQPQHF
TRBV20-1	-	TRBJ2-1	-	TGCAGTGCAGAAGCCCCGGAGCAGTTCTTC	CSAEAPEQFF
TRBV5-4	TRBD2	TRBJ2-7	once	TGTGCCAGCAGCTCCGGACTAGCGGGAGGGTCTTACGAGCAGTACTTC	CASSSGLAGGSYEQYF
TRBV19	-	TRBJ2-6	-	TGTGCCAGTATCGCCTCGGGGCATCGCTCTGGGGCCAACGTCCTGACTTTC	CASIASGHRSGANVLTF